The rows below give T cell receptor beta chains drawn from one sample of a study of technical replicates of blood from several donors. The assay was immunoSEQ multiplex PCR, and TCRdb's table has in-frame clones only and misses some. The sample has some 56,000 clones, more than 90% seen once. Sequencing input: PBMCs. Every receptor here comes from a human donor in good health. Some clones in this sample may be carry-over from other donors' samples. The CDR3 runs from the conserved cysteine through the conserved F or W. A D gene is named only where the DNA matches it firmly. The size of a clone is reported for some rows only, either as once, few or many, or as a class for expanded clones.

D	size	V	J	DNA	CDR3
.	.	TRBV5-1	TRBJ1-4	TGCGCCAGCAGCTCGGCAGGAGGGTATGAAAAACTGTTTTTT	CASSSAGGYEKLFF
TRBD1	.	TRBV4-3	TRBJ1-4	TGCGCCAGCAGCCATAAGGGACAGACTAATGAAAAACTGTTTTTT	CASSHKGQTNEKLFF
TRBD2	.	TRBV5-1	TRBJ2-7	TGCGCCAGCAGACCTAGCGGGGGAAACTACGAGCAGTACTTC	CASRPSGGNYEQYF
.	.	TRBV5-1	TRBJ1-4	TGCGCCAGCAGCTTGGGAGGTTCCACAGGGTATAATGAAAAACTGTTTTTT	CASSLGGSTGYNEKLFF
TRBD2	.	TRBV7-3	TRBJ2-2	TGTGCCAGCAGCCCACTAGCGGGAGTGGCCACCGGGGAGCTGTTTTTT	CASSPLAGVATGELFF
TRBD2	once	TRBV6-7	TRBJ2-7	TGTGCACATAACGGCGGGAGGGCCTTAGACGAGCAGTACTTC	CAHNGGRALDEQYF
.	.	TRBV6-5	TRBJ1-6	TGTGCCAGCAGACCCAAGGTAGTCTATGGAGCCCTCCACTTT	CASRPKVVYGALHF
TRBD2	few	TRBV11-2	TRBJ2-6	TGTGCCAGCAGCCCCAGGGAGGGTGGGGCCAACGTCCTGACTTTC	CASSPREGGANVLTF
.	.	TRBV7-9	TRBJ1-1	TGTGCCAGCAGCTCCCGGGATATTCCAGGGGTGGCTTTCTTT	CASSSRDIPGVAFF
TRBD2	.	TRBV10-3	TRBJ2-4	TGTGCCATCAACAGCGGGGGGAGTGGGATTCAGTACTTC	CAINSGGSGIQYF
.	.	TRBV11-3	TRBJ2-3	TGTGCCAGCAGCCACAGGACCGCAGATACGCAGTATTTT	CASSHRTADTQYF
TRBD2	.	TRBV14	TRBJ2-5	TGTGCCAGCAGCCAAGGCCGGACTAGCGGGGGGAACCAAGAGACCCAGTACTTC	CASSQGRTSGGNQETQYF
.	.	TRBV5-1	TRBJ2-3	TGCGCCAGCAGCTTAGGTTTTGGACAGTTTAGCACAGATACGCAGTATTTT	CASSLGFGQFSTDTQYF
.	once	TRBV4-1	TRBJ1-5	TGCGCCAGCAGCCAAGACCTCATTCGGACACGCAATCAGCCCCAGCATTTT	CASSQDLIRTRNQPQHF
TRBD1	.	TRBV14	TRBJ1-2	TGTGCCAGCAGCCAAGAGCCGGACAGGGGTGGGAACTATGGCTACACCTTC	CASSQEPDRGGNYGYTF
TRBD1	.	TRBV23-1	TRBJ2-7	TGCGCCAGCACCGAACAGGGGGGCGAGCAGTACTTC	CASTEQGGEQYF
.	.	TRBV5-6	TRBJ1-2	TGTGCCAGCATAGACGGAGGGCGCACCAATGGCTACACCTTC	CASIDGGRTNGYTF
TRBD1	.	TRBV27	TRBJ1-6	TGTGCCAGCAGTTCCCGACAGGGACCTAGTTCACCCCTCCACTTT	CASSSRQGPSSPLHF
TRBD1	.	TRBV28	TRBJ1-6	TGTGCCAGCAGTTCGACAGGGCTAAATTCACCCCTCCACTTT	CASSSTGLNSPLHF
.	.	TRBV27	TRBJ1-4	TGTGCCAGCTCTCTGTACCGGGATATAACGACTAATGAAAAACTGTTTTTT	CASSLYRDITTNEKLFF
TRBD1	.	TRBV13	TRBJ1-3	TGTGCCAGCAGCAACCGCCGGGACAGCTCTGGAAACACCATATATTTT	CASSNRRDSSGNTIYF
TRBD2	.	TRBV4-2	TRBJ2-2	TGTGCCAGCAGCCAAGTAGCGGGGGGGTTGACCGGGGAGCTGTTTTTT	CASSQVAGGLTGELFF
.	.	TRBV4-3	TRBJ2-1	TGCGCCAGCAGCCAGGCAGGGGTCGAGTCCTACAATGAGCAGTTCTTC	CASSQAGVESYNEQFF
TRBD2	once	TRBV4-1	TRBJ2-3	TGCGCCAGCAGCCAAGATCAGACTAGCTCAACCCGCACAGATACGCAGTATTTT	CASSQDQTSSTRTDTQYF
TRBD1	.	TRBV5-4	TRBJ1-1	TGTGCCAGCAGCTTGGTAGAAGGGGGCTCTGAAGCTTTCTTT	CASSLVEGGSEAFF
TRBD1	few	TRBV30	TRBJ2-2	TGTGCCTGGAGGGGACAGGGGGCAGACACCGGGGAGCTGTTTTTT	CAWRGQGADTGELFF
TRBD2	.	TRBV2	TRBJ2-5	TGTGCCATAAGCGGGGGATGGGGAGAGACCCAGTACTTC	CAISGGWGETQYF
TRBD2	.	TRBV9	TRBJ2-1	TGTGCCAGCAGCACTAGCGGGGGGGTTTACAATGAGCAGTTCTTC	CASSTSGGVYNEQFF
.	.	TRBV30	TRBJ2-5	TGTGCCTGGAGTGTAATGGGGGCCTATCAGTACTTC	CAWSVMGAYQYF
.	once	TRBV5-4	TRBJ1-2	TGTGCCAGCAGCAGCACCCGGGACTCACGCTATGGCTACACCTTC	CASSSTRDSRYGYTF
.	.	TRBV6-1	TRBJ2-3	TGTGCCAGCAGTGAATTTCTGGGGACATTCGGTCCACAGGGTACGCAGTATTTT	CASSEFLGTFGPQGTQYF
.	.	TRBV27	TRBJ2-6	TGTGCCAGCAGTTTACGGTCTTGGTTCTCTGGGGCCAACGTCCTGACTTTC	CASSLRSWFSGANVLTF
TRBD2	.	TRBV5-1	TRBJ2-7	TGCGCCAGCAGCCGTAGCGGGAGGAACTCCTACGAGCAGTACTTC	CASSRSGRNSYEQYF
.	.	TRBV25-1	TRBJ2-5	TGTGCCAGCAGCAGTCAGCGGAGGAGGGACCAAGAGACCCAGTACTTC	CASSSQRRRDQETQYF
.	.	TRBV18	TRBJ1-5	TGTGCCAGCTCACCAGGGGACGGGGGTCAGCCCCAGCATTTT	CASSPGDGGQPQHF
TRBD2	.	TRBV7-2	TRBJ2-7	TGTGCCAGCAAGTTGGGTTTAGTAGCGGGAGTGGACGAGCAGTACTTC	CASKLGLVAGVDEQYF
TRBD1	.	TRBV9	TRBJ1-4	TGTGCCAGCAGCGCCGCAGGGGGCATGACTAATGAAAAACTGTTTTTT	CASSAAGGMTNEKLFF
.	.	TRBV25-1	TRBJ2-5	TGTGCCACCCGAGCCCGAGGAGAGACCCAGTACTTC	CATRARGETQYF
TRBD2	.	TRBV7-6	TRBJ2-2	TGTGCCAGCAGCCCCTCTAGCGGGAGGGCCGGGGAGCTGTTTTTT	CASSPSSGRAGELFF
TRBD1	.	TRBV5-1	TRBJ1-6	TGCGCCAGCAGCTTGGCCGGGACAGATAATTCACCCCTCCACTTT	CASSLAGTDNSPLHF
.	once	TRBV18	TRBJ1-2	TGTGCCAGCTCACCATCCGGCGGTTCGGCTAACTATGGCTACACCTTC	CASSPSGGSANYGYTF
.	.	TRBV29-1	TRBJ2-1	TGCAGCGCACCCCGGGGGTCCCAACAGCAGTTCTTC	CSAPRGSQQQFF